One and the same sample provided the 21 T cell receptor beta chains below, sequenced in a study of follicular helper T cells after annual influenza vaccination (TCRdb year 2017). Library preparation employed the immunoSEQ multiplex PCR assay. TCRdb took over this immuneACCESS table, retaining in-frame rearrangements with V and J assigned. Such tables are incomplete; in checked studies, under half of the missing clones stem from an unresolved V gene, and the remainder is unexplained. The sample profile shows more than 9,000 clones; 81% of them were found once. The ten largest clonotypes hold more than 3.5% of the sample. The sample's time point label, in plain terms: 2015-2016 season, pre-vaccination. This specimen consisted of CXCR5+ CD38- circulating T follicular helper cells from blood, obtained on the day of influenza vaccination. The cell subset or site label for this specimen denotes: circulating Tfh, non-naive CD4+CXCR5+PD-1+ (ICOS+CD38+ or ICOS-CD38-). These receptors all stem from an adult who received the influenza vaccine.

The chain uses TRBV7-8 and TRBJ2-2; D uncertain. In germline, CDR1 is SGHVS, CDR2 FQNEAQ. The CDR3 runs to 15 residues. The germline V and J ends were trimmed by 8 bases and 6 bases, with 19 bases remaining between them. The CDR3 loop reads CASGVRSVLAGELFF. CDR3 sequence (DNA): TGTGCCAGCGGTGTGAGGAGCGTGTTGGCCGGGGAGCTGTTTTTT.

This rearrangement joins TRBV30 to TRBJ1-6; D gene uncertain. With 0 bases removed from V and 1 base from J, the gap between germline ends came to 10 bases. From germline, CDR1 is GTSNPN and CDR2 SVGIG (reference sequence). This CDR3 contains 16 residues. Here the CDR3 reads CAWSVRDGSYNSPLHF. CDR3 in DNA: TGTGCCTGGAGTGTCAGAGATGGATCCTATAATTCACCCCTCCACTTT.

This clone was picked up a small number of times. This chain connects TRBV5-1 to TRBJ2-2, with D perhaps matching TRBD1 (5 bases). Per germline, CDR1 SGHRS and CDR2 YFSETQ. V lost 0 bases and J 4 bases, leaving 7 bases between the germline ends. The CDR3 runs 14 residues. CDR3 DNA sequence: TGCGCCAGCAGCTTGGGACAGTCCACCGGGGAGCTGTTTTTT. Translating gives CASSLGQSTGELFF.

The V and J genes are TRBV28 and TRBJ2-1, with D perhaps TRBD1 (5 bases). The CDR3 is made up of 15 amino acids. The V and J ends lost 4 bases and 3 bases respectively, with 13 bases between them. Germline CDR1 reads MDHEN; CDR2 reads SYDVKM. The CDR3 coding sequence is TGTGCCAGCAGTTCTTACGACAGACTCTACAATGAGCAGTTCTTC. Translating it yields CASSSYDRLYNEQFF.

CDR3 region: CASSLSSAGEYSPLHF. The CDR3 region has the DNA TGTGCCAGCAGCCTCTCCTCTGCAGGGGAGTATTCACCCCTCCACTTT. The genes are TRBV5-6 and TRBJ1-6, with a possible D match to TRBD1 (6 bases). CDR3 length: 16 amino acids. The ends were cut back, 4 bases at V and 8 bases at J, with 19 bases in the middle. CDR1 and CDR2 from the germline V gene are SGHDT and YYEEEE.

The chain recombines TRBV10-3 with TRBJ1-2; weak D call: TRBD1 (5 bases). Per the germline V gene, CDR1 is ENHRY and CDR2 is SYGVKD. The length of the CDR3 is 12 residues. Trimming shortened V by 6 bases and J by 4 bases, and 9 bases separated the two germline ends. This chain's CDR3 is CAISPDSYGYTF. The CDR3 bases are TGTGCCATCAGCCCTGACAGCTATGGCTACACCTTC.

The chain carries TRBV6-5 and TRBJ2-3; TRBD2 matches 7 bases. The CDR3 has 13 amino acids. Looked up from germline, CDR1 is MNHEY and CDR2 is SVGAGI. Trimming cost V 8 bases and J 2 bases; bases outside gene matches: 4. CDR3: CASGREVTDTQYF. The CDR3 nucleotides read TGTGCCAGCGGTCGGGAGGTCACAGATACGCAGTATTTT.

The chain employs TRBV10-3 and TRBJ1-2; TRBD1 is a possible D gene (5 bases). The germline gives CDR1 ENHRY, CDR2 SYGVKD. This CDR3 is built from 12 residues. V gave up 8 bases and J gave up 6 bases, with 13 bases separating them. The CDR3 protein is CAIRPEGHGYTF. The CDR3 DNA reads as TGTGCCATCCGGCCCGAGGGGCATGGCTACACCTTC.

The rearrangement joins TRBV19 to TRBJ2-5; 7 nucleotides agree with TRBD2. The germline gives CDR1 LNHDA, CDR2 SQIVND (reference sequence). The CDR3 loop spans 12 amino acids. Losses at the gene ends were 8 bases for V and 6 bases for J; bases not matched to a gene: 6. CDR3 DNA sequence: TGTGCCAGTCGAAGCGGGATGAAGACCCAGTACTTC. It encodes CASRSGMKTQYF.

J is TRBJ1-6 and V is TRBV28; D is possibly TRBD1 (5 bases). Trimming took 2 bases from V and 9 from J, leaving 17 bases between them. The CDR3 sequence is 16 residues long. Per the germline V gene, CDR1 is MDHEN and CDR2 is SYDVKM. The CDR3, as DNA: TGTGCCAGCAGTTTACTAACTGGGGGTCCCAGTTCACCCCTCCACTTT. Translation gives CASSLLTGGPSSPLHF.

The rearrangement links TRBV7-6 to TRBJ1-4; D gene uncertain. V shed 5 bases and J shed 8 bases, with 6 bases lying between them. From germline, CDR1 is SGHVS and CDR2 FNYEAQ. This CDR3 region has 11 residues. The CDR3 DNA is TGTGCCAGCAGCCCCGGCGAAAAACTGTTTTTT. Residues: CASSPGEKLFF.

This clone occurred once. V and J are TRBV19 and TRBJ1-1; possible D gene TRBD1, 5 bases. V was clipped by 5 bases and J by 3 bases, with 10 bases between them. The CDR3 is 13 residues long. CDR1 and CDR2 from the germline V gene are LNHDA and SQIVND (reference sequence). For the CDR3, the DNA is TGTGCCAGTAGTCGGGGGGGGGACACTGAAGCTTTCTTT. Translating gives CASSRGGDTEAFF.

The rearrangement uses TRBV7-3 and TRBJ2-3; unclear D gene. Trimming left V 1 base short and J 0 bases short, with 5 bases between. This CDR3 contains 14 residues. Germline CDR1 is SGHTA and CDR2 is FQGTGA. The CDR3 DNA follows: TGTGCCAGCAGCTTAATCGGCAGCACAGATACGCAGTATTTT. As protein: CASSLIGSTDTQYF.

J is TRBJ2-1 and V is TRBV19; tentatively, D is TRBD1 or TRBD2 (5 bases each). Germline V lookup: CDR1 LNHDA, CDR2 SQIVND (reference sequence). This CDR3 has 15 amino acids. V lost 2 bases and J 0 bases, leaving 8 bases between the germline ends. CDR3 sequence (DNA): TGTGCCAGTAGTATATCAGGGAGCTCCTACAATGAGCAGTTCTTC. Translating it yields CASSISGSSYNEQFF.

The rearrangement uses TRBV28 and TRBJ1-5; the D gene is possibly TRBD1 (5 bases). Between the trimmed V and J ends, which lost 3 bases and 7 bases, there was a span of 13 bases. The CDR3 is 14 amino acids. Germline-derived CDR1 and CDR2 are MDHEN and SYDVKM. In DNA, the CDR3 is TGTGCCAGCAGTTTTTCTGGGCGGGGGCAGCCCCAGCATTTT. It codes for CASSFSGRGQPQHF.

The CDR3: CASSEREDRGSV. The CDR3 nucleotides read TGTGCCAGCAGTGAAAGGGAGGACAGGGGCTCGGTC. The chain recombines TRBV25-1 with TRBJ2-7; TRBD1 matches 9 bases. Germline V gives CDR1 MGHDK, CDR2 SYGVNS. The CDR3 spans 12 residues.

This clone was counted between two and nine times. The chain carries TRBV7-8 and TRBJ2-3; TRBD2 matches at 10 bases. Trimming removed 3 bases from V and 0 bases from J; junction bases left unmatched: 6. The CDR3 length is 17 residues. Germline V gene sequence: CDR1 SGHVS, CDR2 FQNEAQ. The CDR3 spells CASSFPLTSGSTDTQYF. Here the CDR3 DNA reads TGTGCCAGCAGCTTTCCCTTGACTAGCGGGAGCACAGATACGCAGTATTTT.

This chain joins TRBV6-1 and TRBJ1-6; D remains ambiguous. This CDR3 comprises 13 residues. Germline V CDR1 and CDR2: MNHNS, SASEGT. V was pared by 2 bases and J by 4 bases, with 3 bases between. CDR3 in DNA: TGTGCCAGCAGTGAAAGTTATAATTCACCCCTCCACTTT. Amino acids: CASSESYNSPLHF.

This clone was counted a single time. The CDR3: CASSFMTGATSYNEQFF. The CDR3, as DNA: TGTGCCAGCAGCTTCATGACAGGGGCCACCTCCTACAATGAGCAGTTCTTC. The chain uses TRBV7-2 and TRBJ2-1, with TRBD1 matching over 8 bases. CDR3 length equals 17 residues. V was clipped by 3 bases and J by 0 bases; unmatched bases: 7. Germline values: CDR1 SGHTA, CDR2 FQGNSA.

As to this clone: Mismatch with germline at one junction end may stem from a read error. The gene calls are TRBV4-3 and TRBJ2-2; 8 bases are shared with TRBD1. Germline V CDR1 and CDR2: LGHNA, YSLEER. The CDR3 has 15 amino acids. CDR3 coding DNA: TGCGTCAGCAGCACACGACAGGGGAGCACCGGGGAGCTGTTTTTT. It yields the protein CVSSTRQGSTGELFF.

The chain couples TRBV15 to TRBJ2-7, with 9 bases fitting TRBD1. Trimming took 0 bases from V and 7 from J; bases not matched to a gene: 7. This CDR3 comprises 15 residues. CDR1 is LNHNV and CDR2 is YYDKDF in the germline V gene (reference sequence). Here the CDR3 reads CATSRDNRGRREQYF. CDR3 DNA: TGTGCCACCAGCAGAGATAACAGGGGGCGTCGGGAGCAGTACTTC.